This is a list of T cell receptor beta chains from one sample in a study of Graves' ophthalmopathy and Graves' hyperthyroidism. TCRdb called the multiplex PCR reads again in MiXCR, with one record for every CDR3 protein. Altogether 680,000 or so distinct CDR3 sequences are present, 20% to 25% being singletons, with the ten largest covering around 7%. Sequencing was done on a sample of peripheral blood. The receptors come from a woman aged 18-35 years with stable Graves' hyperthyroidism. Some clones in this sample may be carry-over from other donors' samples. The CDR3 runs from the conserved cysteine through the conserved F or W. D genes are given only for firm matches. Size is stated for part of the rows, as once, few or many counts, or as a class when the clone is expanded.

TGTGCCAGCAGCTTACCTCGGACATCCGGGGAGCTGTTTTTT	CASSLPRTSGELFF	TRBV7-2	TRBJ2-2	NA	few
TGCAGTGCTGAGGGGCTCACTGAAGCTTTCTTT	CSAEGLTEAFF	TRBV20-1	TRBJ1-1	NA	many
TGTGCCAGCACCGAAGCGCCGACCGCGTATAGCAATCAGCCCCAGCATTTT	CASTEAPTAYSNQPQHF	TRBV12-3/TRBV12-4	TRBJ1-5	NA	many
TGCAGTGCTAAGGGACAGGGAAATCAGCCCCAGCATTTT	CSAKGQGNQPQHF	TRBV20-1	TRBJ1-5	TRBD1	many
TGTGCCAGCAGTGTAGACAGCTCCACTGAAGCTTTCTTT	CASSVDSSTEAFF	TRBV2	TRBJ1-1	NA	many
TGTGCCAGCGGATCGACAGGGGATTACGAGCAGTACTTC	CASGSTGDYEQYF	TRBV12-3/TRBV12-4	TRBJ2-7	TRBD1	many
TGTGCCTGGAAGGTGTGGGAGGATCTTCATAACTATGGCTACACCTTC	CAWKVWEDLHNYGYTF	TRBV30	TRBJ1-2	NA	NA
TGTGCCAGCAGTTTATCTGTTCCCACTGAAGCTTTCTTT	CASSLSVPTEAFF	TRBV28	TRBJ1-1	NA	once
TGTGCCAGCAGGAAGCAGCCCTATGGCTACACCTTC	CASRKQPYGYTF	TRBV12-3/TRBV12-4	TRBJ1-2	NA	many
TGTGCCAGCAGACGGGACCCGACGAACACCGGGGAGCTGTTTTTT	CASRRDPTNTGELFF	TRBV12-3/TRBV12-4	TRBJ2-2	NA	many